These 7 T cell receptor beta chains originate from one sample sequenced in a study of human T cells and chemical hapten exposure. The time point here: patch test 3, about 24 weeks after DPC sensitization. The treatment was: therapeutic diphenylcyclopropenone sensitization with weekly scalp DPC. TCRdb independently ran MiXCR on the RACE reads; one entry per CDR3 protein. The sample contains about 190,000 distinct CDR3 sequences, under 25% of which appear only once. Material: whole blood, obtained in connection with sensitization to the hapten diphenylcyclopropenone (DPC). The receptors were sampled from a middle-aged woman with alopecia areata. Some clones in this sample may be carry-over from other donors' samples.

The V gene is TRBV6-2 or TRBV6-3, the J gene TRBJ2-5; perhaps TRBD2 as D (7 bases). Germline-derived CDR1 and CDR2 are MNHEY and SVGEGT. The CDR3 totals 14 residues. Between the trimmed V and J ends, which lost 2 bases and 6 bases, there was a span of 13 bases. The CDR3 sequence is CASSYGGGPQTQYF. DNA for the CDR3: TGTGCCAGCAGTTACGGGGGGGGGCCGCAGACCCAGTACTTC.

The CDR3, as DNA: TGTGCCAGCAGTCCGCATAGCGGGAGCTTCTACAATGAGCAGTTCTTC. It translates to CASSPHSGSFYNEQFF. V and J are TRBV25-1 and TRBJ2-1; 9 nucleotides line up with TRBD2. With V trimmed by 5 bases and J by 3 bases, 8 bases remained unmatched. Germline V gives CDR1 MGHDK, CDR2 SYGVNS. This CDR3 comprises 16 residues.

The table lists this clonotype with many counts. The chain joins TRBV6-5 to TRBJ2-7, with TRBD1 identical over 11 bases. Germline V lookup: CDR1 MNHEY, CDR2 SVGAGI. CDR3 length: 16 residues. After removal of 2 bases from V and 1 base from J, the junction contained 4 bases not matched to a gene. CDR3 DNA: TGTGCCAGCAGTTACACGGGACAGGGGGTTTCCTACGAGCAGTACTTC. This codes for CASSYTGQGVSYEQYF.

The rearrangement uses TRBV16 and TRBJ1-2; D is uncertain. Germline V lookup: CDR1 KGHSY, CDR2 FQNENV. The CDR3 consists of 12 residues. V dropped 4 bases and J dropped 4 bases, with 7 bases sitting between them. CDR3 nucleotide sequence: TGTGCCAGCAGCCTGCATACCTATGGCTACACCTTC. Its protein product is CASSLHTYGYTF.

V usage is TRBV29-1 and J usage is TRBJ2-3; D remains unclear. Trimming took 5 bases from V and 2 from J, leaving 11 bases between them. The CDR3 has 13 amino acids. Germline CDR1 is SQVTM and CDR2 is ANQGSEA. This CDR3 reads CSVNHATTDTQYF. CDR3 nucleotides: TGCAGCGTTAATCATGCCACCACAGATACGCAGTATTTT.

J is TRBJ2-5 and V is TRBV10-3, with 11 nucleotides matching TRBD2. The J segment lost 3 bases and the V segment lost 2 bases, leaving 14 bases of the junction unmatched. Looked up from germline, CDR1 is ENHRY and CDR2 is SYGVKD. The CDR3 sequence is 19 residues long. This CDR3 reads CAISEPLGIAGGPEETQYF. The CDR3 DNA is TGTGCCATCAGTGAGCCCTTGGGCATAGCGGGAGGGCCGGAAGAGACCCAGTACTTC.

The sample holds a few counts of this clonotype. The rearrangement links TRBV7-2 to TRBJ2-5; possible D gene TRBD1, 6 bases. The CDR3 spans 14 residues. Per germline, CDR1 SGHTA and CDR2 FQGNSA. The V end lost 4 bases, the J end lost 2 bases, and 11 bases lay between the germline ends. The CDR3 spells CASSYQTGQETQYF. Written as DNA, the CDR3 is TGTGCCAGCAGCTACCAGACAGGACAAGAGACCCAGTACTTC.